One T cell receptor beta chain is described in this entry. This entry belongs to a study of shared clonotypes between healthy human individuals. The CDR3 is 13 amino acids. The ends were cut back, 5 bases at V and 3 bases at J, with 10 bases in the middle. Germline V CDR1 and CDR2: MNHEY, SVGAGI. Naive-designated CD8 cells lacked CD45RO, were positively enriched for CCR7, and omitted terminally differentiated effector memory CD45RA+ cells. This table comes from immunoSEQ multiplex PCR, and its TCRdb copy is limited to in-frame clones, with some not included. The sample shows roughly 2,000,000 clones, about 95% of them seen only once.

The TCR was taken from a man aged 18 to 30 in good health. Sequences were obtained from naive CD8+ T cells sorted from blood. The chain carries TRBV6-5 and TRBJ1-2; no reliable D call. The CDR3 DNA is TGTGCCAGCAGTGAGGGAGAGCACTATGGCTACACCTTC. It is translated as CASSEGEHYGYTF.